These T cell receptor beta chains were read from a single sample in a study of immune evolution from preneoplasia to lung adenocarcinoma. Sequencing was performed with immunoSEQ multiplex PCR; in TCRdb, only in-frame clones are kept and a portion is missing. The sample holds some 9,500 clones, about four fifths seen once. Source material: FFPE lung adenocarcinoma in situ tissue. The receptors were gathered from a person older than 75 with lung adenocarcinoma. CDR3s include the opening cysteine and the closing phenylalanine or tryptophan. The order of the fields is clone size, J gene, V gene, D gene, CDR3 protein, CDR3 DNA. The D gene is left open where the match is weak. The size of a clone is reported for some rows only, either as once, few or many, or as a class for expanded clones.

>.|TRBJ2-1|TRBV15|TRBD2
CATSRLRGAYNEQFF
TGTGCCACCAGCAGATTACGGGGGGCCTACAATGAGCAGTTCTTC
>.|TRBJ2-2|TRBV7-2|TRBD2
CASSLIGAGGNGELFF
TGTGCCAGCAGCCTTATTGGGGCGGGGGGAAACGGGGAGCTGTTTTTT
>.|TRBJ1-2|TRBV7-2|.
CASNAGGVYGYTF
TGTGCCAGCAACGCTGGGGGGGTATATGGCTACACCTTC
>.|TRBJ1-1|TRBV4-3|TRBD1
CASSRQRTGQNTEAFF
TGCGCCAGCAGCCGCCAAAGGACAGGACAGAACACTGAAGCTTTCTTT
>.|TRBJ1-2|TRBV7-8|TRBD1
CASSPHEVTGVYGYTF
TGTGCCAGCAGCCCCCACGAGGTGACAGGGGTCTATGGCTACACCTTC
>once|TRBJ2-2|TRBV2|.
CASSPTNAGELFF
TGTGCCAGCAGTCCCACTAACGCCGGGGAGCTGTTTTTT
>few|TRBJ1-1|TRBV27|.
CASSLGSSNTEAFF
TGTGCCAGCAGTTTAGGGTCATCGAACACTGAAGCTTTCTTT
>.|TRBJ2-4|TRBV6-5|.
CASSYSSRLGENIQYF
TGTGCCAGCAGTTACTCGAGCAGGCTGGGGGAGAACATTCAGTACTTC
>few|TRBJ1-1|TRBV14|.
CASSHLAGVNTEAFF
TGTGCCAGCAGCCATCTGGCGGGGGTAAACACTGAAGCTTTCTTT
>.|TRBJ1-1|TRBV7-6|.
CASSPPSSLNTEAFF
TGTGCCAGCAGCCCTCCAAGTTCGCTGAACACTGAAGCTTTCTTT
>once|TRBJ2-1|TRBV5-8|TRBD2
CASSTLAGVYNEQFF
TGTGCCAGCAGCACATTAGCGGGGGTCTACAATGAGCAGTTCTTC
>.|TRBJ1-2|TRBV18|.
CASSPGSNYGYTF
TGTGCCAGCTCACCCGGGAGTAACTATGGCTACACCTTC
>.|TRBJ2-2|TRBV10-3|.
CAISLPSVTGELFF
TGTGCCATCAGTCTCCCATCGGTCACCGGGGAGCTGTTTTTT
>.|TRBJ1-3|TRBV29-1|.
CSVEDREAGNTIYF
TGCAGCGTTGAAGACAGGGAGGCTGGAAACACCATATATTTT
>.|TRBJ1-2|TRBV19|TRBD1
CASGQGIYGYTF
TGTGCCAGTGGACAGGGAATCTATGGCTACACCTTC
>.|TRBJ1-2|TRBV9|.
CASSDSGTSGGYTF
TGTGCTAGCAGCGATTCCGGGACATCTGGTGGCTACACCTTC
>.|TRBJ1-1|TRBV7-2|.
CASSSPGKRNTEAFF
TGTGCCAGCAGCTCCCCCGGCAAGAGAAACACTGAAGCTTTCTTT
>once|TRBJ2-1|TRBV18|.
CASSPTTDTSYNEQFF
TGTGCCAGCTCACCCACGACGGACACCTCCTACAATGAGCAGTTCTTC
>few|TRBJ2-5|TRBV5-1|.
CASSVSLGPGTQYF
TGCGCCAGCAGTGTTTCTCTGGGGCCAGGGACCCAGTACTTC
>.|TRBJ1-2|TRBV2|.
CASSELGGGYTF
TGTGCCAGCAGTGAGCTGGGGGGTGGCTACACCTTC
>.|TRBJ2-3|TRBV18|.
CASSLRQEDTDTQYF
TGTGCCAGCTCCTTGAGGCAGGAAGACACAGATACGCAGTATTTT
>few|TRBJ1-5|TRBV6-1|.
CASRITFEGQPQHF
TGTGCCAGCAGAATTACATTCGAAGGGCAGCCCCAGCATTTT